This TCR beta chain was observed in a study of blood T cell repertoires in COVID-19. Study-level information: Spain, Italy and the United States supplied samples that represented acute and convalescent COVID-19.

The authors' processing: How many nucleated cells were present was estimated from reference gene primer amplification. Sequencing was performed with immunoSEQ multiplex PCR; in TCRdb, only in-frame clones are kept and a portion is missing. That table gives V, J and clone size, and the DNA gave D and trimming. Here the sample spans 200,000 to 300,000 clones, about 85% being singletons. The CDR3 is 14 residues long. Germline V gene sequence: CDR1 LGHDT, CDR2 YNNKEL (reference sequence). With V trimmed by 4 bases and J by 3 bases, 4 bases remained unmatched. The chain joins TRBV3-1 (or the pseudogene TRBV3-2) to TRBJ2-7, with 9 bases lining up with TRBD1. The clonotype originates from a man aged 55 to 70 who had recovered from COVID-19. The sample comprised peripheral blood. The CDR3 DNA reads TGTGCCAGCAGCCGGACAGGGGACGGCTACGAGCAGTACTTC. Translating it yields CASSRTGDGYEQYF.